These 28 T cell receptor beta chains were all obtained from the same sample, sequenced in a study of blood T cells in healthy people across ages. Primers used in a second PCR of roughly 7 to 11 cycles were a sample-barcoded 5' primer and a J-beta primer mix. TCRdb redid the calling of the 5' RACE reads with MiXCR, one entry per CDR3 protein. Among about 1.5 million distinct CDR3 sequences listed, about 42% were seen once. Sample: blood. Receptors originate from a woman in her late teens or twenties in good health.

This clonotype came up a few times. The chain combines TRBV29-1 with TRBJ2-1; TRBD1 matches at 11 bases. The germline CDR1 and CDR2 sequences are SQVTM and ANQGSEA. The CDR3 consists of 16 residues. V lost 1 base to trimming and J lost 7 bases; unmatched junction nucleotides: 9. In nucleotides, the CDR3 is TGCAGCGTTGAAGGCTCGGACAGGGGGCGGACGAATGAGCAGTTCTTC. Amino acids: CSVEGSDRGRTNEQFF.

This clonotype was recorded a few times. The V gene is TRBV29-1, the J gene TRBJ1-4; 10 nucleotides align to TRBD1. The germline CDR1 and CDR2 sequences are SQVTM and ANQGSEA. The CDR3 sequence is 14 residues long. V gave up 0 bases and J gave up 8 bases; unmatched junction bases: 3. The CDR3 protein is CSVEEDRGCEKLFF. The CDR3 DNA follows: TGCAGCGTTGAAGAGGACAGGGGGTGCGAAAAACTGTTTTTT.

This clonotype was recorded a few times. The V gene is TRBV4-1, the J gene TRBJ2-5, with 8 bases aligning to TRBD2. CDR1 and CDR2 from the germline V gene are MGHRA and YSYEKL. V trimming: 3 bases; J trimming: 11 bases; junction bases outside the gene matches: 26. The CDR3 covers 19 residues. CDR3 in DNA: TGCGCCAGCAGCCAGCGTCCCGGACTAGCCCTGTCTGGGAACAATGAGCAGTACTTC. Translated: CASSQRPGLALSGNNEQYF.

The chain combines TRBV20-1 with TRBJ1-6; 8 nucleotides align to TRBD1. The germline CDR1 and CDR2 sequences are DFQATT and SNEGSKA (reference sequence). The CDR3 is 18 amino acids. Unmatched junction bases numbered 12, after V lost 5 bases and J lost 0 bases. The CDR3 nucleotides read TGCAGTGCTCTTGCACCGGGACAGGCGGGCTCCTATAATTCACCCCTCCACTTT. It translates to CSALAPGQAGSYNSPLHF.

The V call is TRBV18, the J call TRBJ2-2; no clear D. Germline CDR1 reads KGHSH; CDR2 reads LQKENI. This CDR3 comprises 15 residues. The V gene lost 6 bases and the J gene lost 4 bases, with 15 bases spanning the gap. The CDR3 nucleotides are TGTGCCAGCTCTCCAGGTGGAGTTCGCACCGGGGAGCTGTTTTTT. Translation: CASSPGGVRTGELFF.

J is TRBJ2-5 and V is TRBV20-1; TRBD1 matches 10 bases. Per the germline V gene, CDR1 is DFQATT and CDR2 is SNEGSKA (reference sequence). The J segment lost 7 bases and the V segment lost 6 bases, leaving 11 bases of the junction unmatched. The CDR3 is 14 residues long. The DNA of the CDR3 is TGCAGTGCGAAGACAGGGGGCGGGAAAGGGACCCAGTACTTC. Translation: CSAKTGGGKGTQYF.

The chain carries TRBV6-2 or TRBV6-3 and TRBJ2-6; D is unresolved. The CDR3 contains 16 residues. The germline CDR1 and CDR2 sequences are MNHEY and SVGEGT. Trimming removed 0 bases at V and 1 base at J, with 7 bases between. The CDR3 region has the DNA TGTGCCAGCAGTTACTCCCCCAGGTCTGGGGCCAACGTCCTGACTTTC. This gives the protein CASSYSPRSGANVLTF.

The chain uses TRBV6-6 and TRBJ2-3, with unresolved D. This CDR3 is built from 15 residues. Germline values: CDR1 MNHNY, CDR2 SVGAGI (reference sequence). The V gene lost 2 bases and the J gene lost 1 base, with 10 bases spanning the gap. In DNA, the CDR3 is TGTGCCAGCAGTTACGCGAATCGGGGCACAGATACGCAGTATTTT. Protein: CASSYANRGTDTQYF.

This clonotype was observed a handful of times. The gene calls are TRBV7-9 and TRBJ1-1; the D is unclear. V gave up 10 bases and J gave up 1 base, with 10 bases separating them. The germline gives CDR1 SEHNR, CDR2 FQNEAQ (reference sequence). The CDR3 has 12 amino acids. CDR3 in DNA: TGTGCCACCTCCTTGACGAACACTGAAGCTTTCTTT. Translated: CATSLTNTEAFF.

The rearrangement uses TRBV29-1 and TRBJ2-1, with 12 bases that match TRBD2. The CDR3 extends over 16 amino acids. Unmatched junction bases numbered 8, after V lost 0 bases and J lost 8 bases. Germline CDR1 is SQVTM and CDR2 is ANQGSEA. The CDR3 DNA follows: TGCAGCGTTGAAGATTCTCGACTAGCGGGAGAGGATGAGCAGTTCTTC. Residues: CSVEDSRLAGEDEQFF.

The CDR3 bases are TGCAGTGCTAGAGTGCCAGCCGGAGAGACCCAGTACTTC. Protein sequence: CSARVPAGETQYF. V and J are TRBV20-1 and TRBJ2-5; D gene ambiguous. The CDR3 spans 13 residues. Looked up from germline, CDR1 is DFQATT and CDR2 is SNEGSKA (reference sequence). Deletions cut 1 base from V and 4 bases from J, with 10 bases between.

This clonotype was seen more than once but under ten times. The genes are TRBV6-2 or TRBV6-3 and TRBJ1-5; no firm D call. CDR1 and CDR2 from the germline V gene are MNHEY and SVGEGT. V was pared by 5 bases and J by 7 bases, with 9 bases between. This CDR3 spans 12 amino acids. The DNA of the CDR3 is TGTGCCAGCAGTCCCGAACGGCAGCCCCAGCATTTT. It codes for CASSPERQPQHF.

Note on this clonotype: This clone may be a read error of a much larger clone one base away. The V call is TRBV28, the J call TRBJ2-2; D remains unclear. The CDR3 sequence is 14 residues long. The V end was cut by 3 bases, the J end by 1 base, with 6 bases between. Germline V CDR1 and CDR2: MDHEN, SYDVKM. The CDR3 region has the DNA TGTGCCAGCAGTTTTTGGCAGAACACCGGGGAGCTGTTTTTT. Protein product: CASSFWQNTGELFF.

This sequence joins TRBV18 and TRBJ2-1; the D gene is possibly TRBD1 (6 bases). In germline, CDR1 is KGHSH, CDR2 LQKENI. The CDR3 contains 14 residues. The V end was cut by 6 bases, the J end by 9 bases, with 18 bases between. CDR3 sequence (DNA): TGTGCCAGCTCCGAGGGGCCAGGGGATCGTGAGCAGTTCTTC. Amino acids: CASSEGPGDREQFF.

The genes are TRBV7-8 and TRBJ2-1, with unresolved D. Gene TRBJ2-7 matches the end of the DNA better, so the J call may be wrong. CDR1 is SGHVS, CDR2 FQNEAQ, per germline. The CDR3 length is 14 residues. Written as DNA, the CDR3 is TGTGCCAGCAGCTTAGAAGTAGGCTACAATGAGCAGTACTTC. Translation: CASSLEVGYNEQYF.

This clonotype has more than one count but fewer than ten. The J gene is TRBJ1-2, the V gene TRBV6-2 or TRBV6-3; TRBD1 is a possible D gene (6 bases). The ends were cut back, 10 bases at V and 7 bases at J, with 13 bases in the middle. CDR1 MNHEY and CDR2 SVGEGT come from the germline V gene. The CDR3 consists of 11 residues. As DNA, the CDR3 is TGTGCCACCTTACAGGGAACTGGCTACACCTTC. This translates into CATLQGTGYTF.

The chain is built from TRBV29-1 and TRBJ1-1; no clear D. The CDR3 sequence is 12 residues long. Looked up from germline, CDR1 is SQVTM and CDR2 is ANQGSEA. V lost 2 bases to trimming and J lost 7 bases, with 11 bases between them. The CDR3 loop is CSVEWSQVEAFF. The CDR3 nucleotides read TGCAGCGTTGAATGGAGTCAAGTTGAAGCTTTCTTT.

This clonotype was detected only a few times. The genes are TRBV4-3 and TRBJ2-3, with D perhaps TRBD1 (5 bases). V lost 8 bases to trimming and J lost 0 bases, with 15 bases between them. CDR1 is LGHNA and CDR2 is YSLEER in the germline V gene. The CDR3 contains 15 residues. The CDR3 DNA follows: TGCGCCAGCGGACAAGCGTTTCCTAGCACAGATACGCAGTATTTT. It codes for CASGQAFPSTDTQYF.

The rearrangement joins TRBV27 to TRBJ2-1; D might be TRBD2 (6 bases). CDR3 length equals 14 residues. Germline V gene sequence: CDR1 MNHEY, CDR2 SMNVEV (reference sequence). Trimming removed 3 bases at V and 3 bases at J, with 9 bases between. CDR3 sequence (DNA): TGTGCCAGCAGTTTCCGCGGGGACTACAATGAGCAGTTCTTC. Protein: CASSFRGDYNEQFF.

The chain recombines TRBV7-3 with TRBJ2-1; 9 nucleotides line up with TRBD1. Germline CDR1 and CDR2: SGHTA and FQGTGA. Germline trimming cut 5 bases from V and 6 bases from J; bases unmatched to any gene: 17. The CDR3 is made up of 18 amino acids. CDR3 bases: TGTGCCAGCAGCCTCGACGGTAATTTTTGGACAGGGGTCAATGAGCAGTTCTTC. Encoded protein: CASSLDGNFWTGVNEQFF.

The chain has TRBV25-1 and TRBJ2-3; 8 nucleotides agree with TRBD2. CDR3 size: 16 residues. Germline values: CDR1 MGHDK, CDR2 SYGVNS. After removal of 4 bases from V and 3 bases from J, the junction contained 9 bases not matched to a gene. The CDR3 loop reads CASSAWREVGTDTQYF. Written as DNA, the CDR3 is TGTGCCAGCAGTGCTTGGCGGGAGGTAGGAACAGATACGCAGTATTTT.

There are a few counts of this clonotype. The chain carries TRBV20-1 and TRBJ2-7, with TRBD2 identical over 8 bases. J lost 2 bases, V lost 6 bases, and 6 bases had no gene match. Germline V gene lookup returns CDR1 DFQATT and CDR2 SNEGSKA (reference sequence). This CDR3 is 13 amino acids long. The CDR3 here is CSAGQRGTYEQYF. The CDR3 DNA follows: TGCAGTGCAGGACAGCGGGGGACCTACGAGCAGTACTTC.

The V gene is TRBV5-1, the J gene TRBJ1-2; TRBD1 agrees at 8 bases. V gave up 7 bases and J gave up 0 bases; unmatched junction bases: 14. Germline CDR1 and CDR2: SGHRS and YFSETQ. The CDR3 runs 17 residues. The CDR3 loop reads CASGMVPGGAANYGYTF. The CDR3 DNA is TGCGCCAGCGGCATGGTTCCAGGGGGCGCCGCTAACTATGGCTACACCTTC. Using reference TRBV5-1 and TRBJ1-2 for the parts outside the CDR3, the full variable domain is KAGVTQTPRYLIKTRGQQVTLSCSPISGHRSVSWYQQTPGQGLQFLFEYFSETQRNKGNFPGRFSGRQFSNSRSEMNVSTLELGDSALYLCASGMVPGGAANYGYTFGSGTRLTVV.

The rearrangement links TRBV3-1 to TRBJ2-7; TRBD2 aligns across 9 bases. Germline V gives CDR1 LGHDT, CDR2 YNNKEL (reference sequence). V dropped 2 bases and J dropped 3; count of bases not matched to a gene: 5. This CDR3 comprises 15 residues. CDR3 in DNA: TGTGCCAGCAGCCAATCCGGGACTAGCAGCTACGAGCAGTACTTC. Its translation: CASSQSGTSSYEQYF.

At least ten counts were recorded for this clonotype. This chain uses TRBV12-3 or TRBV12-4 with TRBJ2-1; D is unresolved. V gave up 8 bases and J gave up 8 bases, with 13 bases separating them. The CDR3 covers 12 residues. The CDR3 DNA is TGTGCCAGCGCCCGAGGTCGGGATGAGCAGTTCTTC. Protein: CASARGRDEQFF.

The J gene is TRBJ1-5, the V gene TRBV12-3 or TRBV12-4; 8 nucleotides agree with TRBD1. V lost 6 bases to trimming and J lost 3 bases; unmatched junction nucleotides: 4. This CDR3 region has 14 residues. The CDR3 DNA is TGTGCCAGCAGCGGCAGGGGGCTCAATCAGCCCCAGCATTTT. Protein product: CASSGRGLNQPQHF.

V gene TRBV28 combines with J gene TRBJ2-1; D is perhaps TRBD2 (5 bases). This CDR3 spans 13 amino acids. Trimming stripped 5 bases from V and 9 bases from J, with 14 bases between. CDR1 is MDHEN, CDR2 SYDVKM, per germline. The CDR3 here is CASSVGGHLEQFF. The CDR3 coding sequence is TGTGCCAGCAGTGTAGGAGGTCACCTTGAGCAGTTCTTC.

J is TRBJ2-1 and V is TRBV12-3 or TRBV12-4; 9 bases fit TRBD1. The CDR3 is 14 amino acids. Trimming at V came to 10 bases and at J to 9 bases, leaving 13 bases not matched to a gene. DNA for the CDR3: TGTGCCACCTCAGGACAGGGGCGAGGGTGTGAGCAGTTCTTC. Protein sequence: CATSGQGRGCEQFF.